The source of this TCR beta chain is a study of T cells after yellow fever vaccination (dated by TCRdb to between 2018 and 2020). For the study in its entirety: Libraries from fractions with low cell numbers were prepared with the SMART-Seq v4 Ultra Low Input RNA kit. To follow T-cell clones before and after primary and booster YFV17D yellow fever vaccination, bulk TCR alpha and beta repertoires were sequenced over time. Two healthy male donors, one aged 18 to 30 and one aged 30 to 40 years, made up the cohort. Blood was collected at multiple timepoints before and after primary and secondary immunization, and bulk PBMC replicates and cell subsets were isolated.

Per the publication, the treatment or condition label means: live attenuated yellow fever vaccine strain. PBMCs were isolated from peripheral blood using a standard Ficoll-Paque protocol. Epitope-specific CD8 T cells were sorted with a dextramer loaded with the yellow fever NS4B epitope peptide, and anti-CD3 and anti-CD8 staining was applied. TriZol was used to extract RNA from bulk PBMCs, from CD4 and CD8 fractions, and from dextramer-positive and dextramer-negative fractions. Measured from the cysteine to the phenylalanine, the CDR3 is 15 residues long. CDR3 DNA only is kept here, 45 bases in frame from base 1. Cut back by 0 bases and 3 bases, the V and J ends lie 9 bases apart. CDR1 and CDR2 (LGHNA, YSLEER) derive from the germline V gene. Overall study results and their limits: The secondary T-cell response was weaker than the primary response but faster, peaking on day 5 instead of day 15. Only a couple of donors were included in the study, so the extent to which the findings can be generalized is limited. A small fraction of clonotypes appeared in both the CD4 and CD8 compartments, likely as a result of convergent recombination. Most clones expanded after primary vaccination (96% of CD4 and approximately 86% of CD8) were re-detected after the booster, suggesting that broad memory maintenance occurred. Computational filtering was needed because FACS-sorted repertoires could contain abundant contaminating clonotypes from the bulk population.

TCR cDNA was synthesized by 5'RACE template switching, through which a universal primer site and unique molecular identifiers were introduced. Priming of cDNA synthesis was performed from both the TCR alpha and TCR beta constant segments. Library amplification involved two PCR steps, and the second step added sample barcodes and sequencing adapters. Sequencing of the libraries was done on either Illumina HiSeq 2500 (2x100 bp) or NovaSeq (2x150 bp). In the authors' own workflow: MIGEC was used to demultiplex reads and collapse the reads into UMI consensus sequences, and MiXCR was used for V(D)J alignment. Using edgeR on replicate PBMC samples, clonotypes were called vaccine-responding if FDR was below 0.01 and the log2 fold change was above 5 up to day 15. Each bulk clonotype was labeled CD4 or CD8 based on which sequenced repertoire, CD4 or CD8, contained the clonotype at higher abundance. A clonotype counted as NS4B-specific if enriched at least 10-fold in dextramer-positive versus dextramer-negative fractions, with CD4-biased clonotypes left out. Clones were called with MiXCR by TCRdb after fastp trimmed the public reads at Q25, and only in-frame beta chains were retained. When rows share a CDR3 protein, they turn into one entry using the most common DNA and genes. TCRdb assigned the V and J calls; the authors' analysis was not used. The sample data list approximately 96,000 distinct CDR3 sequences, and approximately 9% of these were observed just once. Around 17% of the sample goes to the ten largest clones.

At least ten counts were recorded for this clonotype. Base qualities were left out, and no much larger clone turns up one base away. This receptor was obtained from a man aged 18 to 35 who received the YFV17D yellow fever vaccine. The V and J segments used are TRBV4-3 and TRBJ1-3; TRBD1 might be the D gene, on 5 matching bases. The sequences come from CD8+ T cells not binding an NS4B(214-222) dextramer, sorted from PBMCs, collected more than 14 days after the first yellow fever vaccination. What this sample's cell subset or site label stands for: NS4B epitope dextramer-negative CD8 T cells. CDR3 loop: CASSQDGADGNTIYF. The DNA sequence follows: TGCGCCAGCAGCCAAGATGGGGCGGATGGAAACACCATATATTTT.